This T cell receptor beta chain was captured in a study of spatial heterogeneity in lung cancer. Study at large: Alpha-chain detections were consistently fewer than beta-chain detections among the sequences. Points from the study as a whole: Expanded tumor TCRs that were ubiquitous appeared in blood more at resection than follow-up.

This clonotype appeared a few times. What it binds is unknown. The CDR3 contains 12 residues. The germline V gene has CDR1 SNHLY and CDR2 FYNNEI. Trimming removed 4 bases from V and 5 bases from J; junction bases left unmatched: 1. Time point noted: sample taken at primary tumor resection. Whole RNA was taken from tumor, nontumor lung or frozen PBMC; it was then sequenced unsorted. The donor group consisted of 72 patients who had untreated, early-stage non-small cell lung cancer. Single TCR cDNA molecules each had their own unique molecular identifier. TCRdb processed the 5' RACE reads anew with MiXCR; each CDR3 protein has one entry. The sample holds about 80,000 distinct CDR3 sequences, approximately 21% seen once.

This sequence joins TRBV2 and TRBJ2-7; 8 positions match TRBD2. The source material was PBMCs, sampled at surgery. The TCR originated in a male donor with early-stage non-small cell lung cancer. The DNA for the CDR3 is TGTGCCAGCAGTGCAGCGGGAGACGAGCAGTACTTC. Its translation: CASSAAGDEQYF.